The 8 T cell receptor beta chains listed next were all sequenced from one sample in a study of graft-versus-host responses after intestinal transplantation. The method was immunoSEQ multiplex PCR; TCRdb's version includes in-frame clones alone and lacks a portion of them. The repertoire holds roughly 99,000 clones, over 80% seen once, with around 0.7% in the top ten. Their cognate antigens are unknown. Sequenced material: unstimulated CD4+ T cells sorted from spleen or lymph node cells, taken before transplant. These receptors all come from a human donor who was the organ donor for an intestinal transplant.

This clone was counted a single time. The chain is built from TRBV4-1 and TRBJ2-3; the D gene could be TRBD1 or TRBD2 (5 bases each). V was trimmed by 2 bases and J by 0 bases, leaving 18 bases between them. Germline assignment: CDR1 MGHRA and CDR2 YSYEKL. This CDR3 comprises 18 residues. The CDR3 here is CASSQKMGRTSSTDTQYF. The CDR3 DNA reads as TGCGCCAGCAGCCAAAAAATGGGACGGACCTCTAGCACAGATACGCAGTATTTT.

The chain links TRBV18 to TRBJ2-1, with 7 bases identical to TRBD2. This CDR3 has 17 residues. Losses at the gene ends were 3 bases for V and 4 bases for J; bases not matched to a gene: 12. Germline values: CDR1 KGHSH, CDR2 LQKENI. CDR3 DNA sequence: TGTGCCAGCTCACCTCTCCCGCTAACGGGAGGATACAATGAGCAGTTCTTC. Translated: CASSPLPLTGGYNEQFF.

J is TRBJ1-2 and V is TRBV4-2; TRBD1 is a possible D gene (6 bases). This CDR3 has 16 amino acids. V shed 2 bases and J shed 3 bases, with 16 bases lying between them. Germline V gene lookup returns CDR1 LGHNA and CDR2 YNFKEQ. CDR3 amino acids: CASSQSQGYGDYGYTF. The CDR3 DNA is TGTGCCAGCAGCCAATCACAGGGTTATGGGGACTATGGCTACACCTTC.

A single count supports this clone. V is TRBV7-2 and J is TRBJ1-1, with D uncertain. This CDR3 contains 14 residues. The ends were cut back, 0 bases at V and 1 base at J, with 6 bases in the middle. Germline V CDR1 and CDR2: SGHTA, FQGNSA. The CDR3 reads CASSLAVSNTEAFF. CDR3 sequence (DNA): TGTGCCAGCAGCTTAGCGGTATCGAACACTGAAGCTTTCTTT.

The chain uses TRBV5-6 and TRBJ2-5, with D possibly TRBD2 on 5 matching bases. This CDR3 has 14 residues. The V gene lost 1 base and the J gene lost 3 bases, with 10 bases spanning the gap. Looked up from germline, CDR1 is SGHDT and CDR2 is YYEEEE. The CDR3 DNA reads as TGTGCCAGCAGCTTGAGCGGTTTAAAAGAGACCCAGTACTTC. It codes for CASSLSGLKETQYF.

The rearrangement links TRBV7-8 to TRBJ2-2, with unresolved D. Per germline, CDR1 SGHVS and CDR2 FQNEAQ. The length of the CDR3 is 12 residues. The V gene lost 0 bases and the J gene lost 5 bases, with 1 base spanning the gap. The CDR3 loop reads CASSLATGELFF. CDR3 coding DNA: TGTGCCAGCAGCTTAGCGACCGGGGAGCTGTTTTTT.

The J gene is TRBJ1-6, the V gene TRBV5-6; no definite D call. The germline gives CDR1 SGHDT, CDR2 YYEEEE. The CDR3 consists of 15 residues. V was pared by 0 bases and J by 0 bases, with 4 bases between. The DNA for the CDR3 is TGTGCCAGCAGCTTGGGGAGCTCCTATAATTCACCCCTCCACTTT. Its translation is CASSLGSSYNSPLHF.

The chain is built from TRBV30 and TRBJ2-6; 7 bases match TRBD2. Germline V CDR1 and CDR2: GTSNPN, SVGIG (reference sequence). The length of the CDR3 is 15 residues. V was pared by 8 bases and J by 4 bases, with 11 bases of the junction left unmatched. The CDR3 region has the DNA TGTGCCAGCATCCGGGGGGTTGCCGGGGCCAACGTCCTGACTTTC. Residues: CASIRGVAGANVLTF.